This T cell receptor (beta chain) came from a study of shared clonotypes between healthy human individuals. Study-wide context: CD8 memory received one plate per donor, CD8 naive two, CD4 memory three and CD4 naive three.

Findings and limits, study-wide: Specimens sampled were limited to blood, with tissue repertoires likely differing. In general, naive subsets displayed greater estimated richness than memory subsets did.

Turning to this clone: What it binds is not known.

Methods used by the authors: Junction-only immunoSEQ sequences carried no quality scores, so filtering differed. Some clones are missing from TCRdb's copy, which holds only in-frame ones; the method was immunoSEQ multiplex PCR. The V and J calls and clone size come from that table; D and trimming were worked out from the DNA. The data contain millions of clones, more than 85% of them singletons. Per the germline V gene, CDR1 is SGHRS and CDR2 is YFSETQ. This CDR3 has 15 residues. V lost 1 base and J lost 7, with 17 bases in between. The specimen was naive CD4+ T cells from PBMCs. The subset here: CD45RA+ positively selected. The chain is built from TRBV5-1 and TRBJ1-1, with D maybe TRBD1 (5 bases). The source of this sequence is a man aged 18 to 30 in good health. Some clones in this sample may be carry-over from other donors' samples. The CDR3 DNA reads TGCGCCAGCAGCTTGATCATGTTTGGCAGGGATGAAGCTTTCTTT. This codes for CASSLIMFGRDEAFF. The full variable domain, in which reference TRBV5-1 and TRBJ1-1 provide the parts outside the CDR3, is KAGVTQTPRYLIKTRGQQVTLSCSPISGHRSVSWYQQTPGQGLQFLFEYFSETQRNKGNFPGRFSGRQFSNSRSEMNVSTLELGDSALYLCASSLIMFGRDEAFFGQGTRLTVV.